The clone carrying this TCR beta chain appeared a few times. Its antigen remains unknown. After removal of 5 bases from V and 5 bases from J, the junction contained 7 bases not matched to a gene. Per germline, CDR1 SEHNR and CDR2 FQNEAQ (reference sequence). The CDR3 spans 14 residues. This specimen belongs to a study of lymphopenia after photon versus proton radiotherapy. TCRdb's table, derived via immunoSEQ multiplex PCR, lists solely in-frame clones and lacks some. Of some 70,000 clones in the sample, around 86% were seen once. General study points: Oligoclonal CD8+ Temra expansion after nadir drove photon patients' diversity drop. Proton therapy kept repertoires fairly stable, unlike photons, which gained effector/memory cells. Only patients who died were analyzed for survival; proton advantage is unproven.

This sequence originates from a man older than 75 with esophageal cancer. This chain uses TRBV7-9 with TRBJ1-2, with TRBD1 matching over 8 bases. The specimen was peripheral blood, collected from a patient treated with proton-based radiotherapy. The CDR3 DNA is TGTGCCAGCAGCCTACGACAGGGGAGATATGGCTACACCTTC. It encodes CASSLRQGRYGYTF.